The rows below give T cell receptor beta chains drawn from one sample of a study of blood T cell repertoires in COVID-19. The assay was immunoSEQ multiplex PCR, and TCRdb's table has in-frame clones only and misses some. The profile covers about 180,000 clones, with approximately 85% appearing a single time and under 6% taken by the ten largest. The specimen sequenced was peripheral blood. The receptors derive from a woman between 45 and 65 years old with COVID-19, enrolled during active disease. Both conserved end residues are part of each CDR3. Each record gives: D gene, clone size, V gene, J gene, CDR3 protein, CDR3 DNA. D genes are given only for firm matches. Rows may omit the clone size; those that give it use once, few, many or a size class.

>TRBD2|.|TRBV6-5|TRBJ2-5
CASSWSSGAPSETQYF
TGTGCCAGCAGTTGGTCTAGCGGGGCCCCCTCGGAGACCCAGTACTTC
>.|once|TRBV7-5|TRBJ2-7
CVRGREQYF
TGTGTCAGGGGGCGCGAGCAGTACTTC
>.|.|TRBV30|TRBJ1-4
CAWSLQTIQREKLFF
TGTGCCTGGAGCCTACAGACTATTCAAAGGGAAAAACTGTTTTTT
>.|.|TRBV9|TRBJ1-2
CASSADAGGARYGYTF
TGTGCCAGCAGCGCTGATGCGGGTGGCGCAAGATATGGCTACACCTTC
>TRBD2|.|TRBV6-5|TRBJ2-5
CASSPGERGRKTQYF
TGTGCCAGCAGCCCCGGGGAGCGGGGACGGAAAACCCAGTACTTC
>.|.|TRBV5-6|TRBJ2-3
CASSLEGGADTQYF
TGTGCCAGCAGCTTGGAAGGGGGGGCAGATACGCAGTATTTT
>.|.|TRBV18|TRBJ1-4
CASSPPRGEGEKLFF
TGTGCCAGCTCACCCCCAAGGGGGGAGGGTGAAAAACTGTTTTTT
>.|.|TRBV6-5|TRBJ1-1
CASSYEVGGTEAFF
TGTGCCAGCAGTTACGAGGTAGGCGGAACTGAAGCTTTCTTT
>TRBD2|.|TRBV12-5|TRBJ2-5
CASGLYASGEQETQYF
TGTGCTAGTGGTTTGTACGCTAGCGGGGAGCAAGAGACCCAGTACTTC
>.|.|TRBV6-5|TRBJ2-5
CASIGGGAGETQYF
TGTGCCAGCATAGGAGGGGGGGCCGGGGAGACCCAGTACTTC
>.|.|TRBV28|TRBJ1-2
CASNKFMGARGYTF
TGTGCCAGCAACAAATTTATGGGGGCGAGGGGCTACACCTTC
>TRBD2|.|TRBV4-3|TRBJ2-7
CASSPQTSGGSSYEQYF
TGCGCCAGCAGCCCCCAGACTAGCGGGGGATCCTCCTACGAGCAGTACTTC
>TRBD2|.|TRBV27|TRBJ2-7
CASSLGSAGGGVEYF
TGTGCCAGCAGTTTAGGCTCCGCTGGCGGGGGGGTGGAGTACTTC
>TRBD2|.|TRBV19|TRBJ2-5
CASSIDAGGPLETQYF
TGTGCCAGTAGTATAGACGCGGGGGGGCCCCTGGAGACCCAGTACTTC
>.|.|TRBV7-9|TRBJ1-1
CASSSWNTEAFF
TGTGCCAGCAGCTCATGGAACACTGAAGCTTTCTTT
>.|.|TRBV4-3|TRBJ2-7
CASSQDPRGVSYEQYF
TGCGCCAGCAGCCAAGATCCCAGGGGAGTCTCCTACGAGCAGTACTTC
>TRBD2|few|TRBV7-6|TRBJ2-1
CASSSGTSGVYEQFF
TGTGCCAGCAGCTCCGGGACTAGCGGGGTCTATGAGCAGTTCTTC
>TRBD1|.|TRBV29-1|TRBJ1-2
CSGGDRGDYGYTF
TGCAGCGGGGGAGACAGGGGCGACTATGGCTACACCTTC
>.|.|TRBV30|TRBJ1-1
CAWAVSSEAFF
TGTGCCTGGGCTGTGAGTAGTGAAGCTTTCTTT
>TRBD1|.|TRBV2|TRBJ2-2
CASIRGWTGELFF
TGTGCCAGCATCAGGGGGTGGACCGGGGAGCTGTTTTTT
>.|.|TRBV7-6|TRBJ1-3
CASSLDIFGNTIYF
TGTGCCAGCAGCTTAGACATCTTTGGAAACACCATATATTTT
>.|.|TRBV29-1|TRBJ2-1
CSVEERGNEQFF
TGCAGCGTTGAAGAACGGGGCAATGAGCAGTTCTTC
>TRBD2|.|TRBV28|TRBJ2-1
CASSLLSGGWNEQFF
TGTGCCAGCAGTCTCCTTAGCGGGGGATGGAATGAGCAGTTCTTC
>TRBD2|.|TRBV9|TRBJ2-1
CASSVEPGLAGNEQFF
TGTGCCAGCAGCGTAGAGCCCGGACTAGCGGGAAATGAGCAGTTCTTC
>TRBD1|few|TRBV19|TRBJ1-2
CASSPGQSNYGYTF
TGTGCCAGTAGTCCGGGACAGAGCAACTATGGCTACACCTTC
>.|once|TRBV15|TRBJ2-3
CATSRGRGLTDTQYF
TGTGCCACCAGCAGAGGGAGGGGGCTGACAGATACGCAGTATTTT
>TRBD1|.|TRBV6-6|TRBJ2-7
CASSMDRGYEQYF
TGTGCCAGCAGCATGGACAGGGGTTACGAGCAGTACTTC
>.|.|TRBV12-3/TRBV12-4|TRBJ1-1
CASSWANGIEAFF
TGTGCCAGCAGTTGGGCGAACGGCATTGAAGCTTTCTTT
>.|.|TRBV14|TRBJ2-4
CASSQGQTLNIQYF
TGTGCCAGCAGCCAAGGACAGACCTTAAACATTCAGTACTTC
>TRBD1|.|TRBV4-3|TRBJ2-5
CASSQDQGARETQYF
TGCGCCAGCAGCCAAGATCAGGGGGCAAGGGAGACCCAGTACTTC
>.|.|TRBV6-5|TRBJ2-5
CASSPIAGTQYF
TGTGCCAGCAGCCCCATTGCGGGGACCCAGTACTTC
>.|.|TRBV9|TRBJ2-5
CASSVGQGETQYF
TGTGCCAGCAGCGTCGGGCAGGGAGAGACCCAGTACTTC
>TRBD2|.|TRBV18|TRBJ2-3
CASSPLGAGTTTDTQYF
TGTGCCAGCTCACCATTGGGAGCGGGGACTACCACAGATACGCAGTATTTT
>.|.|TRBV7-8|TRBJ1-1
CASSPVRGGTEAFF
TGTGCCAGCAGCCCGGTCAGGGGCGGGACTGAAGCTTTCTTT
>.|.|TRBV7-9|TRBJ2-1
CASSLGVGGVAYNEQFF
TGTGCCAGCAGCTTAGGCGTCGGCGGGGTGGCCTACAATGAGCAGTTCTTC
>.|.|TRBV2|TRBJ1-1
CASSEGAVTEAFF
TGTGCCAGCAGTGAGGGGGCAGTCACTGAAGCTTTCTTT
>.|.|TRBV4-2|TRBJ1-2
CASSQGSGGNYGYTF
TGTGCCAGCAGCCAAGGTTCGGGGGGCAACTATGGCTACACCTTC
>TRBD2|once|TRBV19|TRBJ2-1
CASSIGGGADEQFF
TGTGCCAGTAGTATTGGCGGGGGGGCCGATGAGCAGTTCTTC
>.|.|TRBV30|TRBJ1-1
CAWSRDKVTEAFF
TGTGCCTGGAGCCGGGACAAAGTAACTGAAGCTTTCTTT
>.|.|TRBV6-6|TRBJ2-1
CASSIDRNNEQFF
TGTGCCAGCAGTATAGACAGAAACAATGAGCAGTTCTTC
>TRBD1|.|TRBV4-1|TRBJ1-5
CASSPFGTGFLSNQPQHF
TGCGCCAGCAGCCCTTTTGGGACAGGGTTTTTGAGCAATCAGCCCCAGCATTTT
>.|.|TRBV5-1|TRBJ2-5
CASSGALDLETQYF
TGCGCCAGCAGCGGAGCACTAGACCTAGAGACCCAGTACTTC
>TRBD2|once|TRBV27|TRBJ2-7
CASSSTSGPDEQYF
TGTGCCAGCAGTTCGACTAGCGGACCCGACGAGCAGTACTTC
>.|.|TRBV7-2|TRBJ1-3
CASSLARGYSGNTIYF
TGTGCCAGCAGCTTAGCGCGGGGATACTCTGGAAACACCATATATTTT
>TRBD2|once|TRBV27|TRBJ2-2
CASSVAGSTGELFF
TGTGCCAGCAGTGTAGCGGGGAGCACCGGGGAGCTGTTTTTT
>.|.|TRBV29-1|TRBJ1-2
CSVGGGGAENGYTF
TGCAGCGTTGGCGGGGGAGGGGCAGAAAATGGCTACACCTTC
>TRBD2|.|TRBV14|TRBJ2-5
CASSPRLAGGETQYF
TGTGCCAGCAGCCCGCGACTAGCGGGGGGTGAGACCCAGTACTTC
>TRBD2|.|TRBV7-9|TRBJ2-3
CASSFGGVFPDTQYF
TGTGCCAGCAGCTTCGGGGGGGTGTTCCCAGATACGCAGTATTTT
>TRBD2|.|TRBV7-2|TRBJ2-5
CASSSQRGETQYF
TGTGCCAGCAGCTCTCAGCGGGGGGAGACCCAGTACTTC
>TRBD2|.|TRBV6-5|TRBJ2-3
CASSYGGGAPDTQYF
TGTGCCAGCAGTTACGGCGGGGGGGCTCCAGATACGCAGTATTTT
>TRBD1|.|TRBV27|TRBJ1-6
CASLRTGGNSPLHF
TGTGCCAGCCTCCGAACAGGGGGTAATTCACCCCTCCACTTT
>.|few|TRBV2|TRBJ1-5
CASTGGTSNQPQHF
TGTGCCAGCACGGGAGGGACTAGCAATCAGCCCCAGCATTTT
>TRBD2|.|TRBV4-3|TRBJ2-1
CASSQRGVSDEQFF
TGCGCCAGCAGCCAGCGGGGGGTAAGCGATGAGCAGTTCTTC